The 22 T cell receptor beta chains below were found in one sample sequenced in a study of ipilimumab plus nivolumab after autologous stem cell transplantation. The protocol was immunoSEQ multiplex PCR, while the TCRdb copy is restricted to in-frame clones and leaves out a portion. This table has around 21,000 clones, 81% appearing once. The sample was PBMCs, taken in a trial of ipilimumab plus nivolumab as post-transplant consolidation. The source of these receptors is a male donor with diffuse large B-cell lymphoma.

The chain combines TRBV6-6 with TRBJ1-1; 10 bases line up with TRBD1. J was trimmed by 1 base and V by 5 bases; bases with no gene match: 7. Germline CDR1 and CDR2: MNHNY and SVGAGI (reference sequence). CDR3 length: 16 residues. CDR3 region: CASSPRDRGSNTEAFF. The CDR3 DNA is TGTGCCAGCAGTCCCCGGGACAGGGGATCGAACACTGAAGCTTTCTTT.

V usage is TRBV10-1 and J usage is TRBJ2-5; no clear D. The CDR3 covers 15 residues. V was clipped by 1 base and J by 2 bases, with 11 bases between them. Germline V gene sequence: CDR1 WNHNN, CDR2 SYGVQD (reference sequence). The CDR3 DNA is TGCGCCAGCAGTGAGTTGGCGGCTGGTCAAGAGACCCAGTACTTC. Translation gives CASSELAAGQETQYF.

V gene TRBV30 combines with J gene TRBJ2-7; TRBD1 or TRBD2 may be the D gene (5 bases each). CDR1 and CDR2 from the germline V gene are GTSNPN and SVGIG (reference sequence). There are 10 residues in the CDR3. V lost 5 bases, J lost 9 bases, and 11 bases lay in between. The CDR3 DNA sequence: TGTGCCTGGGAAGGGGACGGGCAGTACTTC. Encoded protein: CAWEGDGQYF.

The gene calls are TRBV6-6 and TRBJ2-1, with D possibly being TRBD1 or TRBD2 (5 bases each). Trimming pared 4 bases from V and 0 bases from J, leaving 13 bases between. The V gene's germline CDR1 is MNHNY and CDR2 SVGAGI (reference sequence). This CDR3 spans 16 amino acids. CDR3 bases: TGTGCCAGCAGTTCCCACGGGGCTAGCTCCTACAATGAGCAGTTCTTC. It yields the protein CASSSHGASSYNEQFF.

This chain connects TRBV2 to TRBJ2-2; no clear D. V lost 7 bases to trimming and J lost 1 base, with 10 bases between them. CDR3 length equals 14 residues. Germline assignment: CDR1 SNHLY and CDR2 FYNNEI. CDR3 nucleotide sequence: TGTGCCAGCATGGCAGATCTGAACACCGGGGAGCTGTTTTTT. Translation gives CASMADLNTGELFF. Drawing the rest from reference TRBV2 and TRBJ2-2, the complete variable domain is EPEVTQTPSHQVTQMGQEVILRCVPISNHLYFYWYRQILGQKVEFLVSFYNNEISEKSEIFDDQFSVERPDGSNFTLKIRSTKLEDSAMYFCASMADLNTGELFFGEGSRLTVL.

V usage is TRBV10-1 and J usage is TRBJ1-2; the D gene is possibly TRBD1 (5 bases). Looked up from germline, CDR1 is WNHNN and CDR2 is SYGVQD (reference sequence). This CDR3 spans 13 amino acids. V was clipped by 3 bases and J by 6 bases, with 11 bases between them. CDR3 sequence reads: CASSERGTDGYTF. The CDR3 DNA reads TGCGCCAGCAGTGAAAGGGGAACGGATGGCTACACCTTC.

This chain's CDR3 is CASSVAEGGGALGELFF. The DNA for the CDR3 is TGTGCCAGCAGCGTAGCTGAGGGCGGGGGGGCCCTCGGGGAGCTGTTTTTT. The chain links TRBV9 to TRBJ2-2; TRBD2 matches 9 bases. The V gene's germline CDR1 is SGDLS and CDR2 YYNGEE. The CDR3 has 17 residues. J gave up 7 bases and V 0 bases, and 10 bases lay outside the gene matches.

The V gene is TRBV5-8, the J gene TRBJ2-3; TRBD1 agrees at 10 bases. The CDR3 is 16 amino acids. After removal of 4 bases from V and 6 bases from J, the junction contained 11 bases not matched to a gene. Per the germline V gene, CDR1 is SGHTS and CDR2 is YDEGEE. CDR3 sequence reads: CASSGGTGAFGDTQYF. The CDR3 coding sequence is TGTGCCAGCAGCGGAGGGACAGGGGCGTTTGGGGATACGCAGTATTTT.

The V gene is TRBV10-3, the J gene TRBJ2-5; D is uncertain. The length of the CDR3 is 11 residues. Trimming removed 6 bases from V and 2 bases from J, with 4 bases in between. Looked up from germline, CDR1 is ENHRY and CDR2 is SYGVKD. CDR3 region: CAIRDQETQYF. For the CDR3, the DNA is TGTGCCATCAGGGATCAAGAGACCCAGTACTTC.

V is TRBV5-8 and J is TRBJ2-5; 10 bases match TRBD2. Germline V lookup: CDR1 SGHTS, CDR2 YDEGEE. The CDR3 spans 16 residues. V dropped 0 bases and J dropped 1; count of bases not matched to a gene: 3. The CDR3 sequence: CASSLAIAGGQETQYF. The DNA of the CDR3 is TGTGCCAGCAGCTTGGCCATAGCGGGGGGCCAAGAGACCCAGTACTTC.

This sequence joins TRBV29-1 and TRBJ2-1, with 7 bases matching TRBD1. CDR3 length: 15 residues. Unmatched junction bases numbered 6, after V lost 4 bases and J lost 0 bases. Per the germline V gene, CDR1 is SQVTM and CDR2 is ANQGSEA. The CDR3, as DNA: TGCAGCGTTGCTATTGGGACAGCCTCCTACAATGAGCAGTTCTTC. Translation gives CSVAIGTASYNEQFF.

This clone was counted only a few times. At the DNA level, this CDR3 is encoded by other sequences in the same sample as well. V is TRBV6-1 and J is TRBJ2-6, with D hard to call. The germline V and J ends were trimmed by 0 bases and 1 base, with 4 bases remaining between them. Germline V gene sequence: CDR1 MNHNS, CDR2 SASEGT. This CDR3 comprises 15 residues. The CDR3 loop is CASSEARSGANVLTF. CDR3 nucleotide sequence: TGTGCCAGCAGTGAAGCTAGGTCTGGGGCCAACGTCCTGACTTTC.

This chain uses TRBV15 with TRBJ2-3; D is unresolved. Looked up from germline, CDR1 is LNHNV and CDR2 is YYDKDF (reference sequence). V lost 0 bases and J 1 base, leaving 5 bases between the germline ends. The CDR3 totals 14 residues. CDR3 sequence reads: CATSRDHRTDTQYF. The DNA for the CDR3 is TGTGCCACCAGCAGAGATCATCGCACAGATACGCAGTATTTT.

In DNA form, the CDR3 reads TGTGCCAGCAGCTTGAGTCTAGCGGGGGGGCCGGGAGAGACCCAGTACTTC. Its translation is CASSLSLAGGPGETQYF. The gene calls are TRBV5-4 and TRBJ2-5; 12 bases map to TRBD2. From germline, CDR1 is SGHNT and CDR2 YYREEE (reference sequence). The junction had 8 bases not matched to a gene; V was cut back by 1 base and J by 4 bases. The CDR3 has 17 amino acids.

This chain links TRBV6-1 with TRBJ1-2; D perhaps matches TRBD1 (6 bases). V was shortened by 6 bases and J by 4 bases, with 18 bases between the two germline ends. The CDR3 loop spans 15 amino acids. CDR1 and CDR2 (germline): MNHNS, SASEGT. CDR3 in amino acids: CASSPDSRQSYGYTF. CDR3 DNA sequence: TGTGCCAGCAGCCCGGACAGCCGCCAGAGCTATGGCTACACCTTC.

The table lists this clone with a few counts. CDR3 loop: CASSLSAAGELFF. The CDR3 DNA follows: TGTGCCAGCAGTTTATCTGCGGCGGGGGAGCTGTTTTTT. The chain links TRBV27 to TRBJ2-2; D gene unclear. Trimming removed 0 bases from V and 8 bases from J, with 7 bases in between. The CDR3 sequence is 13 residues long. Germline CDR1 and CDR2: MNHEY and SMNVEV (reference sequence).

CDR3 DNA: TGTGCCAGCAGCCTAGGAGGGGTAGCTAATGAAAAACTGTTTTTT. This encodes CASSLGGVANEKLFF. The chain uses TRBV7-9 and TRBJ1-4; D perhaps matches TRBD1 (5 bases). This CDR3 spans 15 amino acids. Germline loops: CDR1 SEHNR, CDR2 FQNEAQ (reference sequence). V was pared by 5 bases and J by 3 bases, with 13 bases between.

CDR3 protein: CASKEGGGEQFF. The DNA for the CDR3 is TGTGCCAGCAAGGAGGGTGGGGGTGAGCAGTTCTTC. The chain uses TRBV2 and TRBJ2-1, with a tentative D call TRBD2 (6 bases). This CDR3 region has 12 residues. V was pared by 7 bases and J by 9 bases, with 13 bases between. Germline CDR1 and CDR2: SNHLY and FYNNEI.

The rearrangement links TRBV7-2 to TRBJ2-7; TRBD2 agrees at 15 bases. The trim removed 3 bases at V and 5 bases at J, leaving 2 bases unmatched. The CDR3 extends over 15 amino acids. Germline V gene sequence: CDR1 SGHTA, CDR2 FQGNSA. The CDR3 loop reads CASSLGLAGGDEQYF. Here the CDR3 DNA reads TGTGCCAGCAGCTTGGGACTAGCGGGGGGAGACGAGCAGTACTTC. Full variable domain (outside the CDR3, taken from reference TRBV7-2 and TRBJ2-7): GAGVSQSPSNKVTEKGKDVELRCDPISGHTALYWYRQSLGQGLEFLIYFQGNSAPDKSGLPSDRFSAERTGGSVSTLTIQRTQQEDSAVYLCASSLGLAGGDEQYFGPGTRLTVT.

The chain uses TRBV27 and TRBJ1-1, with no clear D. CDR3 length: 13 residues. Germline V gives CDR1 MNHEY, CDR2 SMNVEV (reference sequence). Trimming took off 6 bases at V and 2 bases at J, with 10 bases between the two ends. The CDR3 region has the DNA TGTGCCAGCAGCTCCTTCGCCAACACTGAAGCTTTCTTT. Translated: CASSSFANTEAFF.

This chain links TRBV10-3 with TRBJ1-2; maybe TRBD1 (6 bases). Germline assignment: CDR1 ENHRY and CDR2 SYGVKD. The V gene lost 2 bases and the J gene lost 0 bases, with 13 bases spanning the gap. This CDR3 is 16 amino acids long. CDR3 amino acids: CAISELGQRANYGYTF. As DNA, the CDR3 is TGTGCCATCAGTGAGCTTGGACAGAGAGCTAACTATGGCTACACCTTC.

J is TRBJ2-5 and V is TRBV7-8; 10 bases agree with TRBD2. The ends lost 6 bases at V and 2 bases at J; junction bases unmatched: 6. The germline V gene has CDR1 SGHVS and CDR2 FQNEAQ. The CDR3 has 15 residues. The CDR3: CASRRGAGGQETQYF. CDR3 nucleotides: TGTGCCAGCAGAAGAGGAGCGGGGGGGCAAGAGACCCAGTACTTC.